One and the same sample provided the 13 T cell receptor beta chains below, sequenced in a study of T cell responses to AZD1222 COVID-19 vaccine. Sequencing was performed with immunoSEQ multiplex PCR; in TCRdb, only in-frame clones are kept and a portion is missing. The table has 150,000 to 200,000 clones, 75% to 90% seen once. Sequenced here: peripheral blood, sampled on day 0 of AZD1222 vaccination. The receptors were gathered from an adult in good health.

The rearrangement joins TRBV14 to TRBJ1-5; possible D gene TRBD1, 5 bases. V lost 1 base to trimming and J lost 6 bases, with 13 bases between them. CDR1 SGHDN and CDR2 FVKESK come from the germline V gene. The CDR3 extends over 15 amino acids. The CDR3 is CASSQGVGAGQPQHF. As DNA, the CDR3 is TGTGCCAGCAGCCAAGGTGTAGGGGCAGGTCAGCCCCAGCATTTT.

This clone was observed many times. The chain is built from TRBV18 and TRBJ1-4; no definite D call. Deletions cut 3 bases from V and 3 bases from J, with 14 bases between. The CDR3 covers 16 residues. Per germline, CDR1 KGHSH and CDR2 LQKENI. This CDR3 reads CASSPTRVSANEKLFF. The CDR3 nucleotides are TGTGCCAGCTCACCCACAAGGGTTTCAGCTAATGAAAAACTGTTTTTT.

V gene TRBV5-1 combines with J gene TRBJ2-7; D may be TRBD1 or TRBD2 (5 bases each). CDR1 and CDR2 from the germline V gene are SGHRS and YFSETQ. This CDR3 contains 14 residues. V lost 5 bases to trimming and J lost 12 bases, with 24 bases between them. CDR3 residues: CASRSTPGTELTYF. The CDR3, as DNA: TGCGCCAGCAGGTCCACCCCCGGGACGGAGTTGACGTACTTC.

The V and J genes are TRBV9 and TRBJ1-1; D remains unclear. Germline loops: CDR1 SGDLS, CDR2 YYNGEE. Trimming removed 0 bases at V and 3 bases at J, with 12 bases between. This CDR3 is 15 amino acids long. The CDR3 loop reads CASSVVPMGYTEAFF. The CDR3 nucleotides read TGTGCCAGCAGCGTAGTCCCCATGGGTTACACTGAAGCTTTCTTT.

This clone was observed once. The rearrangement links TRBV11-2 to TRBJ1-2, with TRBD1 identical over 7 bases. V dropped 3 bases and J dropped 6; count of bases not matched to a gene: 4. The CDR3 totals 13 residues. Germline CDR1 SGHAT, CDR2 FQNNGV. For the CDR3, the DNA is TGTGCCAGCAGCTTCGACAGGGCTAATGGCTACACCTTC. This codes for CASSFDRANGYTF.

The CDR3 loop is CASSPRAGPVRYTF. CDR3 DNA: TGTGCCAGCAGTCCTCGGGCAGGGCCGGTGAGATACACCTTC. The chain recombines TRBV28 with TRBJ1-2, with a tentative D call TRBD1 (5 bases). CDR1 and CDR2 (germline): MDHEN, SYDVKM. V lost 5 bases and J 11 bases, leaving 21 bases between the germline ends. This CDR3 spans 14 amino acids.

The V and J genes are TRBV7-2 and TRBJ1-6, with a tentative D call TRBD1 (6 bases). V shed 1 base and J shed 9 bases, with 22 bases lying between them. The germline V gene has CDR1 SGHTA and CDR2 FQGNSA. The CDR3 spans 18 residues. DNA for the CDR3: TGTGCCAGCAGCTTAGTTTGGGTTGGGGGCGGCTCTGGTTCACCCCTCCACTTT. As protein: CASSLVWVGGGSGSPLHF.

This clone has just a few counts. The same CDR3 is also encoded by other DNA sequences in this sample. The V call is TRBV6-5, the J call TRBJ1-2; 10 bases are shared with TRBD1. The germline gives CDR1 MNHEY, CDR2 SVGAGI. Losses at the gene ends were 5 bases for V and 9 bases for J; bases not matched to a gene: 3. This CDR3 is 12 amino acids long. Here the CDR3 reads CASSPGQGRYTF. The CDR3 DNA reads as TGTGCCAGCAGTCCGGGACAGGGGCGCTACACCTTC.

This chain links TRBV7-9 with TRBJ1-4; D gene uncertain. This CDR3 has 13 residues. Germline V gene data show CDR1 as SEHNR and CDR2 as FQNEAQ (reference sequence). V lost 2 bases and J lost 5, with 6 bases in between. DNA of the CDR3: TGTGCCAGCAGCTTATCCTGGAATGAAAAACTGTTTTTT. Translated: CASSLSWNEKLFF.

This chain connects TRBV2 to TRBJ1-5; the match to TRBD1 covers 8 bases. Per germline, CDR1 SNHLY and CDR2 FYNNEI. The length of the CDR3 is 18 residues. The junction had 7 bases not matched to a gene; V was cut back by 0 bases and J by 0 bases. CDR3 sequence: CASSEARTGSVSNQPQHF. CDR3 DNA: TGTGCCAGCAGTGAAGCGAGGACAGGGTCTGTTAGCAATCAGCCCCAGCATTTT.

The chain employs TRBV6-1 and TRBJ2-1, with TRBD2 matching over 12 bases. The germline V gene encodes CDR1 MNHNS and CDR2 SASEGT. J lost 14 bases, V lost 0 bases, and 14 bases had no gene match. This CDR3 is 17 amino acids long. CDR3 in DNA: TGTGCCAGCAGTGAAGCGGTCGGGACTAGCGGGTCCCGCGGGGAGTTCTTC. Protein sequence: CASSEAVGTSGSRGEFF.

In its sample, this clone was seen a few times. The chain uses TRBV11-1 and TRBJ2-5, with a weak D call TRBD1 (6 bases). Trimming cost V 4 bases and J 2 bases, with 8 bases left between them. Germline values: CDR1 SGHAT, CDR2 FQDESV (reference sequence). This CDR3 spans 13 amino acids. The CDR3 protein is CASSWGPQETQYF. The DNA of the CDR3 is TGTGCCAGCAGCTGGGGGCCTCAAGAGACCCAGTACTTC.

The chain carries TRBV30 and TRBJ1-2; 8 nucleotides agree with TRBD1. Germline loops: CDR1 GTSNPN, CDR2 SVGIG (reference sequence). Losses at the gene ends were 3 bases for V and 8 bases for J; bases not matched to a gene: 8. This CDR3 has 13 amino acids. CDR3 amino acids: CAWSTDRAHGYTF. CDR3 in DNA: TGTGCCTGGAGCACGGACAGGGCTCACGGCTACACCTTC.